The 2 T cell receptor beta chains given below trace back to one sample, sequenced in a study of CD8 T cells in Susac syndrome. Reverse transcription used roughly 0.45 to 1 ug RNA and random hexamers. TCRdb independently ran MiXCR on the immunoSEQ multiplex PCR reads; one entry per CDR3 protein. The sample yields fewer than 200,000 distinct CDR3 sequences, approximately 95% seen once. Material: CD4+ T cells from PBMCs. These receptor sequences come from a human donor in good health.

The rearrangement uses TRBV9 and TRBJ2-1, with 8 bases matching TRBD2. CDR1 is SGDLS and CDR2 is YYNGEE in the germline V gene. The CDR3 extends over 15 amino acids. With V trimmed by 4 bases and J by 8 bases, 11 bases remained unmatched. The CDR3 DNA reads TGTGCCAGCAGCCCGAGCGGGAGTTATGGGGATGAGCAGTTCTTC. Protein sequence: CASSPSGSYGDEQFF.

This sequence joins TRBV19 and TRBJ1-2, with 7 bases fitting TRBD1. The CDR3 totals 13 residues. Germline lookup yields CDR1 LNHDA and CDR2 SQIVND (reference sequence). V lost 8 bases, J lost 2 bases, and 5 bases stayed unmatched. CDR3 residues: CASETGVNYGYTF. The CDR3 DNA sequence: TGTGCCAGTGAAACAGGGGTCAACTATGGCTACACCTTC.